Shown below are 18 T cell receptor beta chains from a single sample sequenced in a study of graft-versus-host responses after intestinal transplantation. Method: immunoSEQ multiplex PCR; TCRdb's copy keeps in-frame clones and lacks some. The data hold tens of thousands of clones, with 85% to 95% observed a single time. Sequences were derived from PBMCs, sampled about 37 weeks after intestinal transplant. The receptors originated from a human patient who received an intestinal transplant, so some T cells may come from the graft donor.

This chain connects TRBV19 to TRBJ2-1, with TRBD2 identical over 11 bases. V shed 1 base, J shed 0 bases, and the junction held 11 bases outside the gene matches. The CDR3 covers 20 residues. The germline V gene encodes CDR1 LNHDA and CDR2 SQIVND (reference sequence). The CDR3 protein is CASSIGPRGTSGSSYNEQFF. As DNA, the CDR3 is TGTGCCAGTAGTATAGGCCCCCGCGGGACTAGCGGAAGCTCCTACAATGAGCAGTTCTTC.

The rearrangement joins TRBV6-5 to TRBJ2-1; D uncertain. V was cut by 2 bases and J by 0 bases, with 8 bases left in between. The CDR3 extends over 15 amino acids. Looked up from germline, CDR1 is MNHEY and CDR2 is SVGAGI. CDR3 protein: CASSYHPSSYNEQFF. CDR3 nucleotides: TGTGCCAGCAGTTACCACCCAAGCTCCTACAATGAGCAGTTCTTC.

The chain joins TRBV5-1 to TRBJ2-7; no clear D. This CDR3 has 12 amino acids. The germline V gene has CDR1 SGHRS and CDR2 YFSETQ. The V end lost 5 bases, the J end lost 0 bases, and 6 bases lay between the germline ends. Here the CDR3 DNA reads TGCGCCAGCAGTGAAACCTCCTACGAGCAGTACTTC. Encoded protein: CASSETSYEQYF. Using reference TRBV5-1 and TRBJ2-7 for the parts outside the CDR3, the full variable domain is KAGVTQTPRYLIKTRGQQVTLSCSPISGHRSVSWYQQTPGQGLQFLFEYFSETQRNKGNFPGRFSGRQFSNSRSEMNVSTLELGDSALYLCASSETSYEQYFGPGTRLTVT.

This clone was counted once. V usage is TRBV27 and J usage is TRBJ2-5; 8 positions agree with TRBD1. The J call may not be correct, given that the DNA end is closer to TRBJ2-7. The V gene's germline CDR1 is MNHEY and CDR2 SMNVEV (reference sequence). CDR3 length: 15 residues. The CDR3 DNA reads TGTGCCAGCAGTTCACTCGGACAGGGAACCTACGAGCAGTACTTC. It codes for CASSSLGQGTYEQYF.

The chain uses TRBV5-1 and TRBJ2-1; 11 nucleotides match TRBD1. From germline, CDR1 is SGHRS and CDR2 YFSETQ. Trimming removed 5 bases from V and 15 bases from J; junction bases left unmatched: 13. The CDR3 extends over 14 amino acids. CDR3: CASRRPDRGPTPFF. DNA for the CDR3: TGCGCCAGCAGACGACCGGACAGGGGGCCTACCCCGTTCTTC.

This clone has only a few counts. The chain couples TRBV27 to TRBJ2-7; 8 bases are shared with TRBD2. CDR3 length: 19 amino acids. The V and J ends lost 4 bases and 0 bases, in that order; junction bases with no gene match: 17. Germline V lookup: CDR1 MNHEY, CDR2 SMNVEV (reference sequence). The CDR3 nucleotides read TGTGCCAGCAGTTGGTCGGGGGCGGGAGGACCTTGGAGCTCCTACGAGCAGTACTTC. It encodes CASSWSGAGGPWSSYEQYF.

This chain links TRBV15 with TRBJ1-5; D not certain. CDR1 and CDR2 from the germline V gene are LNHNV and YYDKDF (reference sequence). The CDR3 sequence is 16 residues long. Trimming took 1 base from V and 1 from J, leaving 11 bases between them. The CDR3 loop is CATSRVRSQSNQPQHF. The CDR3 nucleotides read TGTGCCACCAGCAGAGTGAGGTCCCAGAGCAATCAGCCCCAGCATTTT.

V is TRBV27 and J is TRBJ2-7; no clear D. V shed 4 bases and J shed 3 bases, with 10 bases lying between them. CDR1 is MNHEY, CDR2 SMNVEV, per germline (reference sequence). The length of the CDR3 is 13 residues. CDR3 in DNA: TGTGCCAGCAGTTCCCTTACGGTCTACGAGCAGTACTTC. This sequence encodes CASSSLTVYEQYF.

The rearrangement uses TRBV6-4 and TRBJ2-3; 7 bases match TRBD2. The CDR3 has 16 residues. Trimming took 8 bases from V and 0 from J; bases not matched to a gene: 11. Germline V gives CDR1 MRHNA, CDR2 SNTAGT. CDR3 amino acids: CASREEWGRSTDTQYF. CDR3 nucleotides: TGTGCCAGCCGGGAGGAGTGGGGGAGGAGCACAGATACGCAGTATTTT.

In its sample, this clone was seen once. The chain employs TRBV27 and TRBJ2-7, with 11 bases identical to TRBD2. From germline, CDR1 is MNHEY and CDR2 SMNVEV (reference sequence). The CDR3 contains 16 residues. V was clipped by 3 bases and J by 2 bases; unmatched bases: 6. CDR3 loop: CASSLTQGLAAYEQYF. The DNA of the CDR3 is TGTGCCAGCAGTTTGACCCAGGGACTAGCGGCCTACGAGCAGTACTTC.

V usage is TRBV10-2 and J usage is TRBJ2-7, with D uncertain. CDR1 is WSHSY, CDR2 SAAADI, per germline. This CDR3 has 13 amino acids. The V and J ends lost 0 bases and 5 bases respectively, with 8 bases between them. The CDR3 loop reads CASSESTLDEQYF. The CDR3 DNA follows: TGCGCCAGCAGTGAGTCGACCCTCGACGAGCAGTACTTC.

The rearrangement joins TRBV27 to TRBJ2-3, with a possible D match to TRBD2 (6 bases). The V and J ends lost 6 bases and 0 bases respectively, with 13 bases between them. This CDR3 has 15 amino acids. From germline, CDR1 is MNHEY and CDR2 SMNVEV (reference sequence). The CDR3 DNA follows: TGTGCCAGCAGCCAAGGGACTCGTAGCACAGATACGCAGTATTTT. As protein: CASSQGTRSTDTQYF.

This chain links TRBV28 with TRBJ2-7; D may be TRBD2 (5 bases). This CDR3 has 14 residues. V was pared by 5 bases and J by 3 bases, with 14 bases between. Germline V gives CDR1 MDHEN, CDR2 SYDVKM. Here the CDR3 DNA reads TGTGCCAGCAGTACTCAACTAGAGATCTACGAGCAGTACTTC. It yields the protein CASSTQLEIYEQYF.

The chain carries TRBV27 and TRBJ2-7; tentative D call: TRBD1 (6 bases). Germline V lookup: CDR1 MNHEY, CDR2 SMNVEV (reference sequence). CDR3 length equals 14 residues. V was trimmed by 2 bases and J by 2 bases, leaving 10 bases between them. CDR3 residues: CASSLGQGPYEQYF. DNA for the CDR3: TGTGCCAGCAGTTTAGGGCAGGGGCCCTACGAGCAGTACTTC.

The CDR3 region is CASSSDRGQETQYF. The CDR3 coding sequence is TGCGCCAGCAGCTCGGACAGGGGGCAAGAGACCCAGTACTTC. The chain is built from TRBV5-1 and TRBJ2-5; TRBD1 matches at 10 bases. The trim removed 3 bases at V and 2 bases at J, leaving 1 base unmatched. The CDR3 has 14 residues. Germline values: CDR1 SGHRS, CDR2 YFSETQ. Full variable domain (rest looked up from reference TRBV5-1 and TRBJ2-5): KAGVTQTPRYLIKTRGQQVTLSCSPISGHRSVSWYQQTPGQGLQFLFEYFSETQRNKGNFPGRFSGRQFSNSRSEMNVSTLELGDSALYLCASSSDRGQETQYFGPGTRLLVL.

The chain joins TRBV5-1 to TRBJ2-7, with D tentatively TRBD2 (6 bases). Germline V gives CDR1 SGHRS, CDR2 YFSETQ. The CDR3 sequence is 16 residues long. V was clipped by 0 bases and J by 2 bases, with 15 bases between them. The CDR3 nucleotides are TGCGCCAGCAGCTTGGAAGGACGGCGGGAACCCTACGAGCAGTACTTC. Its protein is CASSLEGRREPYEQYF.

This chain connects TRBV11-1 to TRBJ2-7, with 7 nucleotides matching TRBD2. V lost 1 base, J lost 3 bases, and 3 bases stayed unmatched. This CDR3 comprises 14 residues. Germline V CDR1 and CDR2: SGHAT, FQDESV (reference sequence). The CDR3 region is CASSLERDYYEQYF. The CDR3 DNA reads TGTGCCAGCAGCTTAGAACGGGACTACTACGAGCAGTACTTC.

The J gene is TRBJ1-4, the V gene TRBV10-2; D unclear. V lost 7 bases and J 8 bases, leaving 8 bases between the germline ends. The CDR3 consists of 11 residues. Germline V gene sequence: CDR1 WSHSY, CDR2 SAAADI. The CDR3 coding sequence is TGCGCCAGCATGAGACTCGAAAAACTGTTTTTT. This codes for CASMRLEKLFF.